The rows below give T cell receptor beta chains drawn from one sample of a study of blood T cell repertoires in COVID-19. Profiling relied on immunoSEQ multiplex PCR, and the TCRdb table lists in-frame clones only, not all of them. Of about 250,000 clones listed, 87% were seen once; the top ten hold around 2.6%. The sequencing input was PBMCs or T cells enriched from blood (not recorded which). The receptors come from a woman younger than 45 with acute COVID-19. The CDR3 runs from the conserved cysteine through the conserved F or W. The D gene is left open where the match is weak. Clone sizes are given selectively: once, few, many, or a class where the clone is expanded.

D gene: -; clone size: -; V gene: TRBV6-5; J gene: TRBJ1-4; CDR3 protein: CASSYSLSNEKLFF; CDR3 DNA: TGTGCCAGCAGTTACTCCCTGTCTAATGAAAAACTGTTTTTT
D gene: -; clone size: -; V gene: TRBV11-3; J gene: TRBJ2-7; CDR3 protein: CASSLIVRDEQYF; CDR3 DNA: TGTGCCAGCAGCTTGATCGTGCGGGACGAGCAGTACTTC
D gene: -; clone size: -; V gene: TRBV19; J gene: TRBJ1-2; CDR3 protein: CASSTLTGPAKGYTF; CDR3 DNA: TGTGCCAGTAGTACCCTGACAGGCCCGGCGAAAGGCTACACCTTC
D gene: TRBD1; clone size: -; V gene: TRBV11-3; J gene: TRBJ2-5; CDR3 protein: CASSEASIRQGGYETQYF; CDR3 DNA: TGTGCCAGCAGCGAAGCCTCGATTCGACAGGGCGGTTACGAGACCCAGTACTTC
D gene: -; clone size: -; V gene: TRBV29-1; J gene: TRBJ1-6; CDR3 protein: CSVSMDKYNSPLHF; CDR3 DNA: TGCAGCGTCTCCATGGACAAATATAATTCACCCCTCCACTTT
D gene: TRBD1; clone size: -; V gene: TRBV7-2; J gene: TRBJ1-3; CDR3 protein: CASSLDGTGSLGNTIYF; CDR3 DNA: TGTGCCAGCAGCTTAGACGGGACAGGATCTCTAGGAAACACCATATATTTT
D gene: TRBD1; clone size: -; V gene: TRBV5-1; J gene: TRBJ1-6; CDR3 protein: CASSLTGGSNSPLHF; CDR3 DNA: TGCGCCAGCAGCTTAACAGGGGGAAGTAATTCACCCCTCCACTTT
D gene: -; clone size: -; V gene: TRBV20-1; J gene: TRBJ1-1; CDR3 protein: CSASHGQKAFF; CDR3 DNA: TGCAGTGCTAGTCATGGACAGAAAGCTTTCTTT
D gene: TRBD2; clone size: -; V gene: TRBV6-5; J gene: TRBJ2-1; CDR3 protein: CASSSLAGRIYNEQFF; CDR3 DNA: TGTGCCAGCAGTTCGCTAGCGGGCCGGATATACAATGAGCAGTTCTTC
D gene: TRBD2; clone size: -; V gene: TRBV6-2/TRBV6-3; J gene: TRBJ2-3; CDR3 protein: CASSRAGGGADTQYF; CDR3 DNA: TGTGCCAGCAGCCGAGCGGGGGGCGGGGCAGATACGCAGTATTTT
D gene: TRBD2; clone size: -; V gene: TRBV12-5; J gene: TRBJ2-1; CDR3 protein: CASGSPLAGEQFF; CDR3 DNA: TGTGCTAGTGGTTCGCCACTAGCGGGGGAGCAGTTCTTC
D gene: TRBD1; clone size: -; V gene: TRBV5-6; J gene: TRBJ1-1; CDR3 protein: CASSLGGQGRQAFF; CDR3 DNA: TGTGCCAGCAGCTTGGGGGGACAGGGAAGACAAGCTTTCTTT
D gene: TRBD2; clone size: -; V gene: TRBV27; J gene: TRBJ2-5; CDR3 protein: CASSLSGLVQETQYF; CDR3 DNA: TGTGCCAGCAGTTTATCGGGACTAGTTCAAGAGACCCAGTACTTC
D gene: -; clone size: -; V gene: TRBV3-1/TRBV3-2; J gene: TRBJ2-5; CDR3 protein: CASSQDPPASRETQYF; CDR3 DNA: TGTGCCAGCAGCCAAGATCCCCCTGCGTCCCGGGAGACCCAGTACTTC
D gene: TRBD2; clone size: once; V gene: TRBV30; J gene: TRBJ2-1; CDR3 protein: CASSGGPGNEQFF; CDR3 DNA: TGTGCCTCCTCGGGGGGGCCTGGGAATGAGCAGTTCTTC
D gene: -; clone size: once; V gene: TRBV14; J gene: TRBJ1-1; CDR3 protein: CASSPGDTEAFF; CDR3 DNA: TGTGCCAGCAGCCCAGGGGACACTGAAGCTTTCTTT
D gene: -; clone size: -; V gene: TRBV3-1/TRBV3-2; J gene: TRBJ2-2; CDR3 protein: CASSQVGGGPIGELFF; CDR3 DNA: TGTGCCAGCAGCCAAGTTGGCGGGGGCCCGATAGGGGAGCTGTTTTTT
D gene: TRBD1; clone size: -; V gene: TRBV27; J gene: TRBJ1-4; CDR3 protein: CASSSDRDSGKLFF; CDR3 DNA: TGTGCCAGCAGTTCAGACAGGGACTCTGGAAAACTGTTTTTT
D gene: -; clone size: once; V gene: TRBV20-1; J gene: TRBJ2-7; CDR3 protein: CSARDNYEQYF; CDR3 DNA: TGCAGTGCTAGAGATAATTACGAGCAGTACTTC
D gene: TRBD1; clone size: -; V gene: TRBV7-2; J gene: TRBJ1-2; CDR3 protein: CASSPNRGDGYTF; CDR3 DNA: TGTGCCAGCAGCCCTAACAGGGGGGATGGCTACACCTTC
D gene: TRBD1; clone size: -; V gene: TRBV7-2; J gene: TRBJ1-6; CDR3 protein: CASGPGQITSPLHF; CDR3 DNA: TGTGCCAGCGGACCGGGACAGATCACTTCACCCCTCCACTTT
D gene: -; clone size: -; V gene: TRBV7-2; J gene: TRBJ1-5; CDR3 protein: CASSTQGDQPQHF; CDR3 DNA: TGTGCCAGCAGCACACAGGGTGATCAGCCCCAGCATTTT
D gene: TRBD1; clone size: -; V gene: TRBV3-1/TRBV3-2; J gene: TRBJ1-2; CDR3 protein: CASSQGQGANYGYTF; CDR3 DNA: TGTGCCAGCAGCCAGGGACAGGGGGCTAACTATGGCTACACCTTC
D gene: TRBD2; clone size: -; V gene: TRBV3-1/TRBV3-2; J gene: TRBJ2-1; CDR3 protein: CASSQDRPSGDNHYNEQFF; CDR3 DNA: TGTGCCAGCAGCCAAGATCGTCCTAGCGGGGACAATCATTACAATGAGCAGTTCTTC
D gene: -; clone size: -; V gene: TRBV19; J gene: TRBJ1-2; CDR3 protein: CASSIPGPGNYGYTF; CDR3 DNA: TGTGCCAGTAGTATACCCGGGCCAGGGAACTATGGCTACACCTTC
D gene: -; clone size: -; V gene: TRBV19; J gene: TRBJ1-4; CDR3 protein: CASSIRRGEEKLFF; CDR3 DNA: TGTGCCAGTAGTATAAGGCGTGGAGAGGAAAAACTGTTTTTT
D gene: -; clone size: -; V gene: TRBV6-2/TRBV6-3; J gene: TRBJ1-1; CDR3 protein: CASSPGGAGTAFF; CDR3 DNA: TGTGCCAGCAGTCCGGGCGGGGCAGGGACAGCTTTCTTT
D gene: -; clone size: -; V gene: TRBV7-9; J gene: TRBJ1-3; CDR3 protein: CASSLVSDSSGNTIYF; CDR3 DNA: TGTGCCAGCAGCTTAGTTTCAGACAGCTCTGGAAACACCATATATTTT
D gene: TRBD1; clone size: few; V gene: TRBV6-6; J gene: TRBJ1-1; CDR3 protein: CASRATGNMNTEAFF; CDR3 DNA: TGTGCCAGCAGGGCGACAGGGAACATGAACACTGAAGCTTTCTTT
D gene: -; clone size: -; V gene: TRBV5-1; J gene: TRBJ2-6; CDR3 protein: CASSLLEGLRPLSGANVLTF; CDR3 DNA: TGCGCCAGCAGCTTGTTGGAGGGTCTCCGGCCACTCTCTGGGGCCAACGTCCTGACTTTC
D gene: -; clone size: once; V gene: TRBV4-2; J gene: TRBJ1-5; CDR3 protein: CASSQELVRGGNQPQHF; CDR3 DNA: TGTGCCAGCAGCCAAGAATTGGTCAGGGGCGGCAATCAGCCCCAGCATTTT
D gene: TRBD1; clone size: -; V gene: TRBV19; J gene: TRBJ1-6; CDR3 protein: CASTFGTGRSPLHF; CDR3 DNA: TGTGCCAGTACCTTCGGGACAGGGAGGTCACCCCTCCACTTT
D gene: -; clone size: -; V gene: TRBV6-5; J gene: TRBJ2-7; CDR3 protein: CASSRLDEQYF; CDR3 DNA: TGTGCCAGCAGCCGACTTGACGAGCAGTACTTC
D gene: -; clone size: -; V gene: TRBV7-6; J gene: TRBJ1-3; CDR3 protein: CASSYFPLSGNTIYF; CDR3 DNA: TGTGCCAGCAGCTACTTTCCGTTATCTGGAAACACCATATATTTT
D gene: TRBD1; clone size: -; V gene: TRBV5-1; J gene: TRBJ1-3; CDR3 protein: CASSLGTGSGNTIYF; CDR3 DNA: TGCGCCAGCAGCCTAGGGACAGGCTCTGGAAACACCATATATTTT
D gene: TRBD1; clone size: once; V gene: TRBV6-5; J gene: TRBJ1-5; CDR3 protein: CASSPWDSGQPQHF; CDR3 DNA: TGTGCCAGCAGCCCCTGGGACAGCGGACAGCCCCAGCATTTT
D gene: TRBD1; clone size: -; V gene: TRBV14; J gene: TRBJ1-3; CDR3 protein: CASRRTGLGNTIYF; CDR3 DNA: TGTGCCAGCAGGAGGACAGGGCTTGGAAACACCATATATTTT
D gene: TRBD1; clone size: -; V gene: TRBV9; J gene: TRBJ1-2; CDR3 protein: CASSVAGTGKDGYTF; CDR3 DNA: TGTGCCAGCAGCGTAGCTGGGACAGGGAAAGATGGCTACACCTTC
D gene: TRBD1; clone size: -; V gene: TRBV7-9; J gene: TRBJ1-1; CDR3 protein: CASSTTGGIKAFF; CDR3 DNA: TGTGCCAGCAGCACCACAGGGGGCATAAAAGCTTTCTTT
D gene: TRBD1; clone size: -; V gene: TRBV19; J gene: TRBJ1-1; CDR3 protein: CASSHEGAAGLMNTEAFF; CDR3 DNA: TGTGCCAGTTCTCACGAGGGGGCCGCCGGGTTGATGAACACTGAAGCTTTCTTT
D gene: -; clone size: -; V gene: TRBV12-3/TRBV12-4; J gene: TRBJ2-1; CDR3 protein: CASTLSSDEQFF; CDR3 DNA: TGTGCCAGCACCCTCAGCAGCGATGAGCAGTTCTTC
D gene: TRBD1; clone size: few; V gene: TRBV4-1; J gene: TRBJ1-4; CDR3 protein: CASSRGDRGEKLFF; CDR3 DNA: TGCGCCAGCAGCCGAGGGGACAGGGGTGAAAAACTGTTTTTT
D gene: -; clone size: -; V gene: TRBV18; J gene: TRBJ1-2; CDR3 protein: CASSLRPRVARGYTF; CDR3 DNA: TGTGCCAGCTCCCTACGCCCCCGAGTAGCGAGAGGCTACACCTTC
D gene: -; clone size: -; V gene: TRBV30; J gene: TRBJ1-5; CDR3 protein: CACEEGNQPQHF; CDR3 DNA: TGTGCCTGTGAGGAGGGCAATCAGCCCCAGCATTTT
D gene: -; clone size: few; V gene: TRBV19; J gene: TRBJ1-2; CDR3 protein: CASSKNRVALAGYTF; CDR3 DNA: TGTGCCAGTAGTAAAAACAGGGTCGCCCTGGCTGGCTACACCTTC
D gene: -; clone size: -; V gene: TRBV7-2; J gene: TRBJ1-1; CDR3 protein: CASSLGPRGTTEAFF; CDR3 DNA: TGTGCCAGCAGCTTAGGCCCCAGGGGTACCACTGAAGCTTTCTTT
D gene: TRBD1; clone size: -; V gene: TRBV27; J gene: TRBJ1-2; CDR3 protein: CASSRADQGAGGYTF; CDR3 DNA: TGTGCCAGCAGCCGGGCGGACCAGGGGGCGGGTGGCTACACCTTC
D gene: -; clone size: -; V gene: TRBV6-2/TRBV6-3; J gene: TRBJ2-1; CDR3 protein: CASSYSPGGMTYNEQFF; CDR3 DNA: TGTGCCAGCAGTTATTCGCCCGGCGGCATGACCTACAATGAGCAGTTCTTC
D gene: -; clone size: -; V gene: TRBV2; J gene: TRBJ2-5; CDR3 protein: CASKPAADPQETQYF; CDR3 DNA: TGTGCCAGCAAGCCCGCGGCAGATCCCCAAGAGACCCAGTACTTC
D gene: TRBD1; clone size: -; V gene: TRBV29-1; J gene: TRBJ1-1; CDR3 protein: CSVEGGTGVNTNTEAFF; CDR3 DNA: TGCAGCGTTGAAGGGGGTACAGGGGTGAACACGAACACTGAAGCTTTCTTT
D gene: -; clone size: -; V gene: TRBV27; J gene: TRBJ2-7; CDR3 protein: CASSLGGGGSYEQYF; CDR3 DNA: TGTGCCAGCAGCTTAGGGGGTGGGGGGTCCTACGAGCAGTACTTC
D gene: TRBD1; clone size: -; V gene: TRBV7-9; J gene: TRBJ2-5; CDR3 protein: CASTRTGDPWETQYF; CDR3 DNA: TGTGCCAGCACCCGGACAGGGGATCCCTGGGAGACCCAGTACTTC
D gene: TRBD1; clone size: -; V gene: TRBV5-6; J gene: TRBJ2-3; CDR3 protein: CASSGAGTGYTDTQYF; CDR3 DNA: TGTGCCAGCAGCGGGGCGGGGACAGGGTACACAGATACGCAGTATTTT
D gene: -; clone size: -; V gene: TRBV5-5; J gene: TRBJ2-1; CDR3 protein: CASSLAQADHEQFF; CDR3 DNA: TGTGCCAGCAGCTTAGCCCAGGCAGACCATGAGCAGTTCTTC
D gene: -; clone size: -; V gene: TRBV7-2; J gene: TRBJ1-4; CDR3 protein: CASSLAGSANEKLFF; CDR3 DNA: TGTGCCAGCAGCTTAGCAGGCAGCGCCAACGAAAAACTGTTTTTT
D gene: TRBD1; clone size: -; V gene: TRBV7-2; J gene: TRBJ1-3; CDR3 protein: CASSFQGAEGNTIYF; CDR3 DNA: TGTGCCAGCAGCTTTCAGGGGGCGGAAGGAAACACCATATATTTT
D gene: TRBD2; clone size: -; V gene: TRBV4-2; J gene: TRBJ2-2; CDR3 protein: CASSQRGGNTGELFF; CDR3 DNA: TGTGCCAGCAGCCAACGGGGGGGGAACACCGGGGAGCTGTTTTTT
D gene: TRBD1; clone size: -; V gene: TRBV6-6; J gene: TRBJ2-7; CDR3 protein: CASTRQGDEQYF; CDR3 DNA: TGTGCCAGCACCCGACAGGGAGACGAGCAGTACTTC
D gene: -; clone size: -; V gene: TRBV29-1; J gene: TRBJ1-1; CDR3 protein: CSVAHGQNTEAFF; CDR3 DNA: TGCAGCGTTGCGCACGGACAGAACACTGAAGCTTTCTTT
D gene: TRBD1; clone size: -; V gene: TRBV6-2/TRBV6-3; J gene: TRBJ1-2; CDR3 protein: CASSQHPSGSYPFLDRGKGYTF; CDR3 DNA: TGTGCCAGCAGCCAACACCCCTCAGGGTCTTACCCTTTTTTGGACAGGGGGAAAGGCTACACCTTC